The sequence of this T cell receptor beta chain was determined in a study of CD8+ T cells in alopecia areata. The table lists this clone with a few counts. RNA, once extracted, was reverse transcribed into cDNA for use as the sequencing template. Using immunoSEQ multiplex PCR, the repertoire was profiled, and TCRdb retains in-frame clones only, with some absent. The sample yields 150,000 to 200,000 clones, around 55% seen once. Germline-derived CDR1 and CDR2 are SNHLY and FYNNEI. The CDR3 consists of 13 residues. V shed 7 bases and J shed 1 base, with 10 bases lying between them. The TCR comes from a human donor in good health. The V gene is TRBV2, the J gene TRBJ1-1, with D perhaps matching TRBD1 (5 bases). The sample taken for sequencing was CD4+ T cells sorted from blood. CDR3 nucleotides: TGTGCCAGCACCGGCAGGGAGAACACTGAAGCTTTCTTT. Residues: CASTGRENTEAFF.